This TCR beta chain was sequenced for a study of blood T cells in healthy people across ages. Trimming cost V 0 bases and J 1 base, with 7 bases left between them. CDR1 and CDR2 (germline): SGHRS, YFSETQ. The CDR3 runs 14 residues. Findings and limits, study-wide: Donor CMV infection status was unknown, possibly confounding age-related changes in expanded clonotypes. Strong correlation linked observed beta diversity and percent naive T cells.

A second PCR, run for roughly 6 to 11 cycles, used a sample-barcoded 5' primer plus a J-beta primer mix. Via MiXCR, TCRdb re-called the 5' RACE reads, giving one row per CDR3 protein. The sample carries 1.6 million or so distinct CDR3 sequences, about 35% recorded once. Donors ranged from roughly 6 to 100 years old and were healthy Caucasians in Russia. This clonotype was seen ten or more times. Its antigen is currently unknown. V gene TRBV5-1 combines with J gene TRBJ1-2; D unresolved. The clonotype comes from a woman in her twenties or thirties in good health. Sequencing was carried out using blood. The CDR3 DNA reads as TGCGCCAGCAGCTTGGGCCAAGATAACTATGGCTACACCTTC. Its translation: CASSLGQDNYGYTF. The complete variable domain, with remaining parts taken from reference TRBV5-1 and TRBJ1-2, reads KAGVTQTPRYLIKTRGQQVTLSCSPISGHRSVSWYQQTPGQGLQFLFEYFSETQRNKGNFPGRFSGRQFSNSRSEMNVSTLELGDSALYLCASSLGQDNYGYTFGSGTRLTVV.